The rows below give T cell receptor beta chains drawn from one sample of a study of T cell responses to AZD1222 COVID-19 vaccine. Data came from immunoSEQ multiplex PCR; TCRdb stores just in-frame clones and leaves some out. The sample lists around 100,000 clones; about 87% were seen once. The sequences come from peripheral blood, collected on day 0 of MenACWY control vaccination. The receptors originated from an adult in good health. The CDR3 runs from the conserved cysteine through the conserved F or W. Each record gives: V gene, D gene, clone size, J gene, CDR3 DNA, CDR3 protein. The D gene is left open where the match is weak. Clone size is not always given. Where it is, it says once, few, many or a class for expanded clones.

TRBV5-1	TRBD2	NA	TRBJ2-5	TGCGCCAGCAGCCCGACCCGGACTAGCGGGGGACAAGAGACCCAGTACTTC	CASSPTRTSGGQETQYF
TRBV5-5	NA	NA	TRBJ2-7	TGTGCCAGCAGCTTCGGGACTTCCTACGAGCAGTACTTC	CASSFGTSYEQYF
TRBV4-3	TRBD1	once	TRBJ1-2	TGCGCCAGCAGCCTCCAAACAGGGGGGGATGGCTACACCTTC	CASSLQTGGDGYTF
TRBV18	NA	NA	TRBJ2-2	TGTGCCAGCTCAACCTTTACCGGGGAGCTGTTTTTT	CASSTFTGELFF
TRBV7-6	TRBD2	NA	TRBJ2-3	TGTGCCAGCAGCCCCGGGGGGGGACGGCCAGATACGCAGTATTTT	CASSPGGGRPDTQYF
TRBV5-1	TRBD1	NA	TRBJ1-2	TGCGCCAGCAGCTCGGCCACCGGGACAGGGGATAATGGCTACACCTTC	CASSSATGTGDNGYTF
TRBV2	NA	NA	TRBJ1-6	TGTGCCAGAAGGACCGTGGATAATTCACCCCTCCACTTT	CARRTVDNSPLHF
TRBV28	TRBD1	NA	TRBJ1-1	TGTGCCAGCAGGGGACAGGGGAACACTGAAGCTTTCTTT	CASRGQGNTEAFF
TRBV6-5	TRBD1	NA	TRBJ2-7	TGTGCCTCAGGGGGCGTATACTACGAGCAGTACTTC	CASGGVYYEQYF
TRBV6-5	NA	NA	TRBJ1-2	TGTGCCAGCAGTCCCTATGACAGCTTCTATGGCTACACCTTC	CASSPYDSFYGYTF
TRBV29-1	TRBD1	NA	TRBJ1-2	TGCAGCGTTGAAGGCGGACAGGGTGGGTATGGCTACACCTTC	CSVEGGQGGYGYTF